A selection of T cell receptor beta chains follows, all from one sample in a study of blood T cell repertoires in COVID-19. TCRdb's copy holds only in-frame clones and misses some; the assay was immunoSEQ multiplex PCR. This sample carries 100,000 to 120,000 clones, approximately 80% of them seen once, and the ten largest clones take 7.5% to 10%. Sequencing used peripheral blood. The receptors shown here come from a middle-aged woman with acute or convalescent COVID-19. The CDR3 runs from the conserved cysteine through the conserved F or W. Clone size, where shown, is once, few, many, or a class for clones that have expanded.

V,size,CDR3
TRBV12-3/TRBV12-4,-,CASSFEGRGYTF
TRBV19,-,CASSGITTNYGYTF
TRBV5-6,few,CASSPITGQGGKAIYGYTF
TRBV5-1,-,CASSLAWGRTNTEAFF
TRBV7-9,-,CASSLDSNTEAFF
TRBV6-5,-,CASSNRQGGNYGYTF
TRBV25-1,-,CASSDAPGAGAYEQYF
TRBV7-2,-,CASSLVGGNTGELFF
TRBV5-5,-,CASSLQGTSGGYEQFF
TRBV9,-,CASSAPKSLADSTDTQYF
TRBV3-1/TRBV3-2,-,CASSPRPRKGLAGEETQYF
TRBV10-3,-,CATTSSGGAYNEQFF
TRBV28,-,CASSATSGGAYEQYF
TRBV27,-,CASSSTGGEQPQHF
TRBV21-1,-,CASSHDRGGNQPQHF